Here is one TCR beta chain with its context. The data belong to a study of blood T cell repertoires in COVID-19. Study in general: Donors in the United States, Italy and Spain gave samples during acute or convalescent COVID-19. Sources were T cells, B-cell-depleted T cells, or PBMCs; the material itself was cDNA or gDNA.

TCRdb keeps only in-frame clones here, not all; method: immunoSEQ multiplex PCR. The sample lists just over 300,000 clones; 85% to 90% were seen once. Individuals drawn from 24 US areas were roughly 18 to 100 years old. Participant-reported clinical history was the basis for cohort assignment. V was pared by 5 bases and J by 2 bases, with 14 bases between. CDR3 length: 15 amino acids. Germline values: CDR1 LNHDA, CDR2 SQIVND (reference sequence). This chain uses TRBV19 with TRBJ2-3, with D possibly TRBD2 on 6 matching bases. This clonotype was obtained from a man between 25 and 39 years old who had recovered from COVID-19. The sample taken for sequencing was PBMCs or T cells enriched from blood (not recorded which). The CDR3 DNA follows: TGTGCCAGTAGTCTAACCCGGGACTTCACAGATACGCAGTATTTT. Its protein product is CASSLTRDFTDTQYF. Based on the CDR3 plus reference TRBV19 and TRBJ2-3, the full variable domain is DGGITQSPKYLFRKEGQNVTLSCEQNLNHDAMYWYRQDPGQGLRLIYYSQIVNDFQKGDIAEGYSVSREKKESFPLTVTSAQKNPTAFYLCASSLTRDFTDTQYFGPGTRLTVL.